This entry features one TCR beta chain sequence. The CDR3 is made up of 17 amino acids. V was pared by 0 bases and J by 2 bases, with 14 bases between. Germline assignment: CDR1 MNHNS and CDR2 SASEGT. These data originate in a study of T cell changes during pregnancy in multiple sclerosis. TCRdb keeps only in-frame clones here, not all; method: immunoSEQ multiplex PCR. The sample has about 29,000 clones, roughly nine tenths seen once. V is TRBV6-1 and J is TRBJ1-3; a weak D match, TRBD1 (5 bases). This clonotype originated in a female donor with multiple sclerosis, enrolled in a pregnancy study. Sample: CD8+ T cells from peripheral blood mononuclear cells, taken before pregnancy. CDR3 protein: CASSEALGGRPGNTIYF. For the CDR3, the DNA is TGTGCCAGCAGTGAAGCGCTGGGGGGACGGCCTGGAAACACCATATATTTT.